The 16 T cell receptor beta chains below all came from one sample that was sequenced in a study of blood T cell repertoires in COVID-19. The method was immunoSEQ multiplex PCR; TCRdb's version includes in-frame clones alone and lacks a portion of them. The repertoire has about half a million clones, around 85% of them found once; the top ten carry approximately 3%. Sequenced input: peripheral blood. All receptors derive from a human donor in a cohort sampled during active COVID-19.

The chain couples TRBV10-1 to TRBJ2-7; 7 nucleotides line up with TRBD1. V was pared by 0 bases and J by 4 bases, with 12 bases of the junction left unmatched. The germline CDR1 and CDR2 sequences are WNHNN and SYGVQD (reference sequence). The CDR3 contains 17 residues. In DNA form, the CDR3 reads TGCGCCAGCAGTGAGTCGGGGGCCAGGGGGTCGGGGTACGAGCAGTACTTC. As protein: CASSESGARGSGYEQYF.

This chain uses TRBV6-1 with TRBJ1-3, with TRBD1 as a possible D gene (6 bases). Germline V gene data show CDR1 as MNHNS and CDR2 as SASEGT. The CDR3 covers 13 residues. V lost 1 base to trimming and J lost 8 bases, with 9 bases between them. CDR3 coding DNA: TGTGCCAGCAGTGAAGACAGGGCATACACCATATATTTT. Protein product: CASSEDRAYTIYF.

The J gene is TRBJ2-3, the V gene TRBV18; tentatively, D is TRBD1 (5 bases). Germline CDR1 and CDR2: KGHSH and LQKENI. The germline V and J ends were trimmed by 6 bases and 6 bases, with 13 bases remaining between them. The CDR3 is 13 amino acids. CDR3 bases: TGTGCCAGCTCGTCTGGGGCGCGTGATACGCAGTATTTT. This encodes CASSSGARDTQYF. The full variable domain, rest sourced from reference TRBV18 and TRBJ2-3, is NAGVMQNPRHLVRRRGQEARLRCSPMKGHSHVYWYRQLPEEGLKFMVYLQKENIIDESGMPKERFSAEFPKEGPSILRIQQVVRGDSAAYFCASSSGARDTQYFGPGTRLTVL.

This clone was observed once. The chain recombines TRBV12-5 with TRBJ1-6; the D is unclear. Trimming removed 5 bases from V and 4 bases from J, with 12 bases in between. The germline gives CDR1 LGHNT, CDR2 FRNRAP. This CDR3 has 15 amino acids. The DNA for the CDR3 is TGTGCTAGTGGTCCCGAAGGGAGTTATAATTCACCCCTCCACTTT. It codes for CASGPEGSYNSPLHF. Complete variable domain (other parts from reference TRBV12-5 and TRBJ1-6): DARVTQTPRHKVTEMGQEVTMRCQPILGHNTVFWYRQTMMQGLELLAYFRNRAPLDDSGMPKDRFSAEMPDATLATLKIQPSEPRDSAVYFCASGPEGSYNSPLHFGNGTRLTVT.

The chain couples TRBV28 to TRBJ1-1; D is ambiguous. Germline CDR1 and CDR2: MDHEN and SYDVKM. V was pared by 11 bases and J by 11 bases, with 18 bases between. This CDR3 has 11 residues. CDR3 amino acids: CAGLLPTLAFF. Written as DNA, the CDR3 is TGTGCCGGGCTCCTCCCCACTTTGGCTTTCTTT.

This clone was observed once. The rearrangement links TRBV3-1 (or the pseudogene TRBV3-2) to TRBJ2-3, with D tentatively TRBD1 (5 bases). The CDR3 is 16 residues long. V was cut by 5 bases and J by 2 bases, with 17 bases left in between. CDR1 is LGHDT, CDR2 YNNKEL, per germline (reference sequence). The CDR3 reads CASSSIRDPFTDTQYF. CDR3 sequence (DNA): TGTGCCAGCAGCTCCATCAGGGATCCCTTCACAGATACGCAGTATTTT.

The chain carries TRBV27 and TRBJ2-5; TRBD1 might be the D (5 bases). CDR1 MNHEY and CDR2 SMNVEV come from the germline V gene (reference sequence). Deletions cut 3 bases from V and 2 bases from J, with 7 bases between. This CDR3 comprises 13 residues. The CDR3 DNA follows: TGTGCCAGCAGTTTTAGGGGTCAAGAGACCCAGTACTTC. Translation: CASSFRGQETQYF.

The CDR3 coding sequence is TGCAGTGCTAGTCCGAGGGCGCCTAATGAAAAACTGTTTTTT. This gives the protein CSASPRAPNEKLFF. The chain recombines TRBV20-1 with TRBJ1-4, with D uncertain. Germline values: CDR1 DFQATT, CDR2 SNEGSKA (reference sequence). The CDR3 is 14 residues long. Trimming removed 3 bases at V and 3 bases at J, with 11 bases between.

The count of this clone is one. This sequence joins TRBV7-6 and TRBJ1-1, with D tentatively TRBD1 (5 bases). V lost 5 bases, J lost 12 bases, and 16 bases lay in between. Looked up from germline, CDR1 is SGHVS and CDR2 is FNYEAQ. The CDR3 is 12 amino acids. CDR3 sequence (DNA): TGTGCCAGCAGCCTCCCGGGACTCCAAACTTTCTTT. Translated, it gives CASSLPGLQTFF.

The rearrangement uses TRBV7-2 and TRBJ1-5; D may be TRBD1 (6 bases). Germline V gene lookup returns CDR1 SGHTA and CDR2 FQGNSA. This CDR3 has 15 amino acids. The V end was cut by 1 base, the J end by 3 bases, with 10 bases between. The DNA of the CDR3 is TGTGCCAGCAGCTTAGGCGGGGGGCCCAATCAGCCCCAGCATTTT. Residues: CASSLGGGPNQPQHF.

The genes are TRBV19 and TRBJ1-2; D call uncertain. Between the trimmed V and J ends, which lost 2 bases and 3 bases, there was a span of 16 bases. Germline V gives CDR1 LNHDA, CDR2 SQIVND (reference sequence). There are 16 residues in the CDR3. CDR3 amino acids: CASSIRGWALDYGYTF. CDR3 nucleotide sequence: TGTGCCAGTAGTATACGGGGTTGGGCTTTGGACTATGGCTACACCTTC.

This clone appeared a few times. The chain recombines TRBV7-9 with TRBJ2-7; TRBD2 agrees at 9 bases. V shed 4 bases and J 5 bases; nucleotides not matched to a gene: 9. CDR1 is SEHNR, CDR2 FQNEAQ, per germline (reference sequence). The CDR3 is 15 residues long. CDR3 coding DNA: TGTGCCAGCAGCTATATGAGCGGGAGGATCCACGAGCAGTACTTC. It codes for CASSYMSGRIHEQYF.

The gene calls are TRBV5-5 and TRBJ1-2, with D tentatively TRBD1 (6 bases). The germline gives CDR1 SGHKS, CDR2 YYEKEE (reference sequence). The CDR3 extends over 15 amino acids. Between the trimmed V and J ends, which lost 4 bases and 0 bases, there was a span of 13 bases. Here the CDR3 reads CASSGIRGTNYGYTF. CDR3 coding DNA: TGTGCCAGCAGCGGGATCAGGGGCACTAACTATGGCTACACCTTC. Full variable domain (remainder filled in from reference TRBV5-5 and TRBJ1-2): DAGVTQSPTHLIKTRGQQVTLRCSPISGHKSVSWYQQVLGQGPQFIFQYYEKEERGRGNFPDRFSARQFPNYSSELNVNALLLGDSALYLCASSGIRGTNYGYTFGSGTRLTVV.

CDR3 amino acids: CASSQATGVTGNTIYF. The CDR3 DNA sequence: TGTGCCAGCAGCCAGGCTACAGGCGTGACGGGAAACACCATATATTTT. The J gene is TRBJ1-3, the V gene TRBV16; tentatively, D is TRBD1 (5 bases). Germline CDR1 is KGHSY and CDR2 is FQNENV. V dropped 3 bases and J dropped 4 bases, with 16 bases sitting between them. The CDR3 covers 16 residues.

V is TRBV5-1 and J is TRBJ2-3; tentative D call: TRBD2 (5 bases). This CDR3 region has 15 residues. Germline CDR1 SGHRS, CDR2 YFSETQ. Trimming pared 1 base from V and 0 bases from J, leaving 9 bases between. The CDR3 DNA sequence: TGCGCCAGCAGCTTGACGGGAACTAGCACAGATACGCAGTATTTT. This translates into CASSLTGTSTDTQYF.

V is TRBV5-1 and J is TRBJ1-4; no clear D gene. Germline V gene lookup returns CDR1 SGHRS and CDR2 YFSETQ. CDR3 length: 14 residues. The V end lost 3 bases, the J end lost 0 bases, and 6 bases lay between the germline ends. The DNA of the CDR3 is TGCGCCAGCAGCTGGAGGGCAACTAATGAAAAACTGTTTTTT. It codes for CASSWRATNEKLFF.